This section outlines one T cell receptor (beta chain) sequence together with its context. This sample was included in a study of blood T cell repertoires in COVID-19. V was trimmed by 1 base and J by 4 bases, leaving 9 bases between them. This CDR3 has 14 amino acids. Germline V CDR1 and CDR2: SGHDT, YYEEEE. The repertoire was sequenced with immunoSEQ multiplex PCR; TCRdb's copy has only in-frame clones and lacks some. The repertoire holds 150,000 or so clones, with approximately 91% as singletons. The chain uses TRBV5-6 and TRBJ1-5, with unresolved D. This TCR came from a man in his fifties or sixties with acute or convalescent COVID-19. Sequencing was done on a sample of peripheral blood. The CDR3 sequence is CASSLYARNQPQHF. The CDR3 DNA reads as TGTGCCAGCAGCTTGTATGCCAGGAATCAGCCCCAGCATTTT.